This is a list of T cell receptor beta chains from one sample in a study of molecular identifiers for immune sequencing clone quantification. TCRdb reanalysed the PCR reads using MiXCR and keeps one entry per CDR3 protein. The sample lists 40,000 to 50,000 distinct CDR3 sequences, about 19% occurring once. The sample taken for sequencing was naive CD8+ T cells from blood, with Jurkat cell RNA spiked in. The origin of the receptors is a human donor in good health. Some libraries in this study had Jurkat cell RNA spiked in. Both conserved end residues are part of each CDR3. D genes are given only for firm matches. Rows give clone size only sometimes, using once, few, many, or a class for an expanded clone.

V gene: TRBV12-3/TRBV12-4
J gene: TRBJ2-5
CDR3 length: 14
D gene: TRBD1
clone size: .
CDR3 DNA: TGTGCCAGCAGTTGGGACAGCGAACAAGAGACCCAGTACTTC
CDR3 protein: CASSWDSEQETQYF

V gene: TRBV27
J gene: TRBJ2-7
CDR3 length: 14
D gene: .
clone size: many
CDR3 DNA: TGTGCCAGCAGTTTATTGGGGACCAAAACCGAGCAGTACTTC
CDR3 protein: CASSLLGTKTEQYF

V gene: TRBV4-3
J gene: TRBJ1-6
CDR3 length: 15
D gene: .
clone size: .
CDR3 DNA: TGCGCCAGCAGCCAAGATAGACAGAGCACCTCACCCCTCCACTTT
CDR3 protein: CASSQDRQSTSPLHF

V gene: TRBV30
J gene: TRBJ2-7
CDR3 length: 14
D gene: TRBD2
clone size: many
CDR3 DNA: TGTGCCTGGAGTAATCCGGGACTAGGGAACGAGCAGTACTTC
CDR3 protein: CAWSNPGLGNEQYF

V gene: TRBV11-2
J gene: TRBJ2-3
CDR3 length: 16
D gene: .
clone size: few
CDR3 DNA: TGTGCCAGCAGCGCGGGACCCCCCCCCAGCACAGATACGCAGTATTTT
CDR3 protein: CASSAGPPPSTDTQYF

V gene: TRBV7-9
J gene: TRBJ2-2
CDR3 length: 13
D gene: .
clone size: many
CDR3 DNA: TGTGCCAGCAGCCCGCCGGTTACTGGGGAGCTGTTTTTT
CDR3 protein: CASSPPVTGELFF

V gene: TRBV30
J gene: TRBJ2-7
CDR3 length: 12
D gene: .
clone size: many
CDR3 DNA: TGTGCCTGGGCCGGAGCCTCCTACGAGCAGTACTTC
CDR3 protein: CAWAGASYEQYF

V gene: TRBV29-1
J gene: TRBJ2-2
CDR3 length: 13
D gene: .
clone size: .
CDR3 DNA: TGCAGCGCCCCAGGGCCGAACACCGGGGAGCTGTTTTTT
CDR3 protein: CSAPGPNTGELFF

V gene: TRBV4-3
J gene: TRBJ2-7
CDR3 length: 16
D gene: TRBD1
clone size: many
CDR3 DNA: TGCGCCAGCAGCCAGTACTCTACCGGGACAGGGAACGAGCAGTACTTC
CDR3 protein: CASSQYSTGTGNEQYF

V gene: TRBV6-2/TRBV6-3
J gene: TRBJ2-3
CDR3 length: 14
D gene: TRBD2
clone size: many
CDR3 DNA: TGTGCCAGCAGAGTCGCGGGAGCTGGAGATACGCAGTATTTT
CDR3 protein: CASRVAGAGDTQYF

V gene: TRBV25-1
J gene: TRBJ2-7
CDR3 length: 12
D gene: .
clone size: many
CDR3 DNA: TGTGCCAGCAGTGAATATATCAACGAGCAGTACTTC
CDR3 protein: CASSEYINEQYF

V gene: TRBV12-3/TRBV12-4
J gene: TRBJ2-3
CDR3 length: 13
D gene: .
clone size: .
CDR3 DNA: TGTGCCAGCAGTTACTTTCGACAGGATACGCAGTATTTT
CDR3 protein: CASSYFRQDTQYF

V gene: TRBV19
J gene: TRBJ1-5
CDR3 length: 16
D gene: TRBD1
clone size: many
CDR3 DNA: TGTGCCAGTAGTCCTCCCGGGACAGGGTTATTTCAGCCCCAGCATTTT
CDR3 protein: CASSPPGTGLFQPQHF

V gene: TRBV7-2
J gene: TRBJ1-1
CDR3 length: 13
D gene: .
clone size: many
CDR3 DNA: TGTGCCAGCAGTCCGAGCAGGGGAACTGAAGCTTTCTTT
CDR3 protein: CASSPSRGTEAFF

V gene: TRBV10-2
J gene: TRBJ1-1
CDR3 length: 17
D gene: TRBD1
clone size: many
CDR3 DNA: TGCGCCAGCAGACCGACAGGGGATCTGCCCATGAACACTGAAGCTTTCTTT
CDR3 protein: CASRPTGDLPMNTEAFF

V gene: TRBV20-1
J gene: TRBJ1-1
CDR3 length: 14
D gene: .
clone size: many
CDR3 DNA: TGCAGTGCTAGATCACAGGTTCCCAACACTGAAGCTTTCTTT
CDR3 protein: CSARSQVPNTEAFF

V gene: TRBV28
J gene: TRBJ2-3
CDR3 length: 13
D gene: .
clone size: medium-sized
CDR3 DNA: TGTGCCAGCAGGTTGCCGACCCCAGATACGCAGTATTTT
CDR3 protein: CASRLPTPDTQYF

V gene: TRBV27
J gene: TRBJ2-5
CDR3 length: 16
D gene: TRBD2
clone size: many
CDR3 DNA: TGTGCCAGCAGTTCGTCTAGCGGGGGGGATAAAGAGACCCAGTACTTC
CDR3 protein: CASSSSSGGDKETQYF

V gene: TRBV4-3
J gene: TRBJ2-3
CDR3 length: 18
D gene: TRBD2
clone size: medium-sized
CDR3 DNA: TGCGCCAGCAGCCAAGAAGGATCTGGTGGCGGGGGGACCGATACGCAGTATTTT
CDR3 protein: CASSQEGSGGGGTDTQYF

V gene: TRBV5-1
J gene: TRBJ2-1
CDR3 length: 13
D gene: .
clone size: .
CDR3 DNA: TGCGCCAGCAGCTTGGCTGGGAACAATGAGCAGTTCTTC
CDR3 protein: CASSLAGNNEQFF

V gene: TRBV25-1
J gene: TRBJ2-2
CDR3 length: 13
D gene: .
clone size: many
CDR3 DNA: TGTGCCAGCAGTGAATATTCCACGGGGGAGCTGTTTTTT
CDR3 protein: CASSEYSTGELFF

V gene: TRBV2
J gene: TRBJ2-2
CDR3 length: 18
D gene: .
clone size: .
CDR3 DNA: TGTGCCAGCAGTGGAAGTCCGGCATGGCGAGTTCCGGCCGGGGGGCTGTTTTTT
CDR3 protein: CASSGSPAWRVPAGGLFF

V gene: TRBV11-2
J gene: TRBJ2-1
CDR3 length: 12
D gene: .
clone size: many
CDR3 DNA: TGTGCCAGCAGCTTTACCACGAATGAGCAGTTCTTC
CDR3 protein: CASSFTTNEQFF

V gene: TRBV3-1
J gene: TRBJ2-3
CDR3 length: 16
D gene: .
clone size: many
CDR3 DNA: TGTGCCAGCAGCCAAGATAGTACAGGGTGGAGAGATACGCAGTATTTT
CDR3 protein: CASSQDSTGWRDTQYF

V gene: TRBV6-5
J gene: TRBJ2-5
CDR3 length: 14
D gene: .
clone size: .
CDR3 DNA: TGTGCCGGCAGTTATCTCGGGGGAATGGAGACCCAGTACTTC
CDR3 protein: CAGSYLGGMETQYF

V gene: TRBV7-9
J gene: TRBJ2-7
CDR3 length: 16
D gene: TRBD1
clone size: .
CDR3 DNA: TGTGCCAGCAGCTTAGCGGCGGGACAGGGGGCAACCGAGCAGTACTTC
CDR3 protein: CASSLAAGQGATEQYF

V gene: TRBV25-1
J gene: TRBJ2-3
CDR3 length: 17
D gene: .
clone size: .
CDR3 DNA: TGTGCCAGCAGTGAATTGGGTCAGCTCCCCTACACAGATACGCAGTATTTT
CDR3 protein: CASSELGQLPYTDTQYF

V gene: TRBV12-3/TRBV12-4
J gene: TRBJ2-3
CDR3 length: 13
D gene: .
clone size: many
CDR3 DNA: TGTGCCAGCAGCCCCCACAACACAGATACGCAGTATTTT
CDR3 protein: CASSPHNTDTQYF

V gene: TRBV29-1
J gene: TRBJ2-7
CDR3 length: 13
D gene: .
clone size: many
CDR3 DNA: TGCAGCGTTGAAGGAGTATATAACTACGAGCAGTACTTC
CDR3 protein: CSVEGVYNYEQYF

V gene: TRBV24-1
J gene: TRBJ2-1
CDR3 length: 12
D gene: .
clone size: .
CDR3 DNA: TGTGCCACCAGTGAGGGCTACAATGAGCAGTTCTTC
CDR3 protein: CATSEGYNEQFF

V gene: TRBV7-3
J gene: TRBJ2-3
CDR3 length: 15
D gene: .
clone size: many
CDR3 DNA: TGTGCCAGCAGCGACGGACCAGGCGCCACAGATACGCAGTATTTT
CDR3 protein: CASSDGPGATDTQYF

V gene: TRBV7-9
J gene: TRBJ1-1
CDR3 length: 13
D gene: .
clone size: many
CDR3 DNA: TGTGCCACTGGGACCGATACGAACACTGAAGCTTTCTTT
CDR3 protein: CATGTDTNTEAFF

V gene: TRBV29-1
J gene: TRBJ2-1
CDR3 length: 13
D gene: TRBD2
clone size: many
CDR3 DNA: TGCAGCGTGAACGGACTAGCGGGAGATGAGCAGTTCTTC
CDR3 protein: CSVNGLAGDEQFF

V gene: TRBV7-3
J gene: TRBJ2-3
CDR3 length: 15
D gene: TRBD2
clone size: few
CDR3 DNA: TGTGCCAGCCGCTTAACGGGAGGTGGGGCAGATACGCAGTATTTT
CDR3 protein: CASRLTGGGADTQYF

V gene: TRBV20-1
J gene: TRBJ1-4
CDR3 length: 15
D gene: TRBD1
clone size: many
CDR3 DNA: TGCAGTGCTAGTGGGGGACAGGGGCGCAATGAAAAACTGTTTTTT
CDR3 protein: CSASGGQGRNEKLFF

V gene: TRBV7-9
J gene: TRBJ2-1
CDR3 length: 15
D gene: TRBD2
clone size: many
CDR3 DNA: TGTGCCAGCAGCCCTATCCGGGGACTAGTCAATGAGCAGTTCTTC
CDR3 protein: CASSPIRGLVNEQFF

V gene: TRBV27
J gene: TRBJ2-3
CDR3 length: 13
D gene: .
clone size: many
CDR3 DNA: TGTGCCAGCACCGGGTCGTCGGGAGATACGCAGTATTTT
CDR3 protein: CASTGSSGDTQYF

V gene: TRBV29-1
J gene: TRBJ2-2
CDR3 length: 13
D gene: TRBD1
clone size: .
CDR3 DNA: TGCAGCGTTAAACAGGGGCTGACCGGGGAGCTGTTTTTT
CDR3 protein: CSVKQGLTGELFF

V gene: TRBV19
J gene: TRBJ1-1
CDR3 length: 13
D gene: .
clone size: many
CDR3 DNA: TGTGCCAGTAGTATATCGCAGGCAACTGAAGCTTTCTTT
CDR3 protein: CASSISQATEAFF

V gene: TRBV19
J gene: TRBJ1-5
CDR3 length: 18
D gene: TRBD1
clone size: many
CDR3 DNA: TGTGCCAGTAGTATAGATCGTGTGCCGGGACAGACAAATCAGCCCCAGCATTTT
CDR3 protein: CASSIDRVPGQTNQPQHF